Listed below are T cell receptor beta chains from one sample, sequenced in a study of T cell responses to AZD1222 COVID-19 vaccine. Clones were read by immunoSEQ multiplex PCR, and TCRdb kept only the in-frame ones, dropping some. Of approximately 100,000 clones in the sample, 91% are singletons; the top ten hold about 48%. The sample here was peripheral blood, taken on day 0 of AZD1222 vaccination. The source is an adult in good health. CDR3s include the opening cysteine and the closing phenylalanine or tryptophan. A D gene is named only where the DNA matches it firmly. Clone size is stated in some rows and not others, as once, few, many or a class when expanded.

TRBJ2-2	TRBD1	NA	16	TRBV7-2	CASSPPQGFYTGELFF	TGTGCCAGCAGCCCTCCACAGGGGTTCTACACCGGGGAGCTGTTTTTT
TRBJ1-4	NA	once	15	TRBV5-4	CASSSKGSANEKLFF	TGTGCCAGCAGCTCCAAGGGTTCAGCTAATGAAAAACTGTTTTTT
TRBJ2-2	NA	NA	12	TRBV7-3	CASRRNTGELFF	TGTGCCAGCAGACGAAACACCGGGGAGCTGTTTTTT
TRBJ2-7	TRBD1	NA	15	TRBV9	CASSAGQLSSYEQYF	TGTGCCAGCAGCGCGGGACAGCTATCCTCCTACGAGCAGTACTTC
TRBJ2-7	TRBD1	NA	17	TRBV18	CASSQRQGASGTHEQYF	TGTGCCAGCTCACAGAGACAGGGGGCCTCCGGTACCCACGAGCAGTACTTC
TRBJ2-7	TRBD1	NA	16	TRBV25-1	CASSPTGQGNSYEQYF	TGTGCCAGCAGCCCAACGGGACAGGGAAACTCCTACGAGCAGTACTTC
TRBJ1-2	NA	NA	12	TRBV3-1/TRBV3-2	CASSLGTRGYTF	TGTGCCAGCAGCCTCGGGACCCGCGGCTACACCTTC
TRBJ2-1	NA	NA	15	TRBV7-3	CASSLSGGKGNEQFF	TGTGCCAGCAGCTTATCTGGCGGGAAAGGGAATGAGCAGTTCTTC
TRBJ1-1	NA	NA	12	TRBV6-5	CASYIQPTEAFF	TGTGCCAGCTATATACAGCCCACTGAAGCTTTCTTT
TRBJ2-7	TRBD1	NA	15	TRBV5-1	CASSLRDRGQSEQYF	TGCGCCAGCAGCTTGAGGGACAGGGGGCAATCAGAGCAGTACTTC